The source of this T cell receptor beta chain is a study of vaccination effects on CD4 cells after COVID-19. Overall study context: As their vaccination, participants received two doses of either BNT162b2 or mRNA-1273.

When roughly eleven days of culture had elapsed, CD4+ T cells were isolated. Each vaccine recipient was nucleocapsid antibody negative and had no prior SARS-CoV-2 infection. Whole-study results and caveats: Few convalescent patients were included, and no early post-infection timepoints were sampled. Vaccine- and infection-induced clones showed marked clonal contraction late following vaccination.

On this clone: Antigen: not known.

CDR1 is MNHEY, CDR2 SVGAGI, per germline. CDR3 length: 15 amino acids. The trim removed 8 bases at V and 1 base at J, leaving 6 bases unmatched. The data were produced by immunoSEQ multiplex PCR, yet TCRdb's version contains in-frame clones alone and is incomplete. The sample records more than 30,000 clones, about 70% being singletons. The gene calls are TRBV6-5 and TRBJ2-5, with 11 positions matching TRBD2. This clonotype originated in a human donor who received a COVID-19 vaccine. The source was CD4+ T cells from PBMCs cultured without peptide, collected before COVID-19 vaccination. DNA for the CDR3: TGTGCCAGCCGTAGCGGGGGGGGCCGCCAAGAGACCCAGTACTTC. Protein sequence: CASRSGGGRQETQYF.